This T cell receptor beta chain came from a study of beta chain features in type 1 diabetes. Findings of the study overall: Patients showed naive, central memory and Treg TCRB repertoires that appeared more similar than those of healthy donors. Moderately but significantly shorter TCRB CDR3s were found in Type 1 diabetes patients in all four CD4+ subsets.

By way of CD45RO/CCR7/CD25/CD127/CD95/CD27, the CD4+ regulatory, stem cell-like memory, central memory and naive cells were sorted. Expressed TCRB transcripts were sequenced, since all the RNA that had been isolated was reverse transcribed. Naive, central memory and regulatory T cell samples produced a mean of approximately 4 million reads. Produced via immunoSEQ multiplex PCR; TCRdb's table is partial and in-frame only. The sample consists of around 340,000 clones, roughly a fifth of them appearing once. Note on this clone: The antigen remains undetermined.

Looked up from germline, CDR1 is MNHNY and CDR2 is SVGAGI (reference sequence). The CDR3 contains 13 residues. V was pared by 7 bases and J by 7 bases, with 5 bases of the junction left unmatched. The source material was naive CD4+ T cells from blood. The clonotype comes from a young woman in good health. V usage is TRBV6-6 and J usage is TRBJ1-5; 9 bases line up with TRBD1. CDR3 sequence: CASNDRGGQPQHF. The CDR3 region has the DNA TGTGCCAGCAACGACAGGGGGGGACAGCCCCAGCATTTT.